These 22 T cell receptor beta chains came from one sample sequenced in a study of beta chain features in type 1 diabetes. Study-level findings and limits: Shorter TCRB CDR3s, moderately but significantly so, were found in Type 1 diabetes patients in all four CD4+ subsets.

Expressed TCRB transcripts were sequenced, since all the RNA that had been isolated was reverse transcribed. Here immunoSEQ multiplex PCR was the method, and the copy in TCRdb shows in-frame clones only, minus some. The table lists 300,000 to 350,000 clones, about 14% of them singletons. No antigen has been identified for these receptors. The sequenced material came from naive CD4+ T cells from blood. Receptors originate from a woman aged 18-35 years with type 1 diabetes.

In this sample, this clone turned up a few times. This rearrangement joins TRBV6-1 to TRBJ2-7, with 9 bases matching TRBD1. Per the germline V gene, CDR1 is MNHNS and CDR2 is SASEGT. V lost 6 bases to trimming and J lost 6 bases; unmatched junction nucleotides: 3. This CDR3 contains 12 residues. Here the CDR3 DNA reads TGTGCCAGCAGCTGGACAGGGGCCGAGCAGTACGTC. Translation gives CASSWTGAEQYV.

This clone occurred a few times. The rearrangement joins TRBV29-1 to TRBJ2-1, with a possible D match to TRBD1 (6 bases). With 2 bases removed from V and 6 bases from J, the gap between germline ends came to 14 bases. The V gene's germline CDR1 is SQVTM and CDR2 ANQGSEA. This CDR3 is 14 amino acids long. Written as DNA, the CDR3 is TGCAGCGTTGAACGGAGTACAGGGTTCAATGAGCAGTTCTTC. Amino acid sequence: CSVERSTGFNEQFF.

This clone showed up just a few times. The chain uses TRBV5-5 and TRBJ1-4, with 7 bases fitting TRBD1. CDR1 is SGHKS, CDR2 YYEKEE, per germline (reference sequence). CDR3 length: 17 amino acids. Losses at the gene ends were 2 bases for V and 4 bases for J; bases not matched to a gene: 11. The CDR3 DNA follows: TGTGCCAGCAGCTTTCGACAGGGAGCACTTGGTAATGAAAAACTGTTTTTT. Translating it yields CASSFRQGALGNEKLFF.

The rearrangement joins TRBV15 to TRBJ2-7; no reliable D call. The V gene's germline CDR1 is LNHNV and CDR2 YYDKDF (reference sequence). Trimming took off 2 bases at V and 5 bases at J, with 13 bases between the two ends. The CDR3 extends over 14 amino acids. The CDR3 nucleotides read TGTGCCACCAGCAGAACTCACACGGCGGACGAGCAGTACTTC. Amino acid sequence: CATSRTHTADEQYF.

The chain carries TRBV5-6 and TRBJ2-7, with D perhaps TRBD2 (5 bases). The V end was cut by 0 bases, the J end by 7 bases, with 26 bases between. The CDR3 length is 18 residues. The germline V gene has CDR1 SGHDT and CDR2 YYEEEE. CDR3 DNA sequence: TGTGCCAGCAGCTTGGTGCGGACGGGTTTGCCGAGGGATGGGGAGCAGTACTTC. It yields the protein CASSLVRTGLPRDGEQYF. Variable domain in full (rest from reference TRBV5-6 and TRBJ2-7): DAGVTQSPTHLIKTRGQQVTLRCSPKSGHDTVSWYQQALGQGPQFIFQYYEEEERQRGNFPDRFSGHQFPNYSSELNVNALLLGDSALYLCASSLVRTGLPRDGEQYFGPGTRLTVT.

The chain couples TRBV18 to TRBJ1-5; TRBD1 matches 10 bases. Germline V gives CDR1 KGHSH, CDR2 LQKENI. This CDR3 contains 15 residues. Trimming removed 3 bases from V and 5 bases from J; junction bases left unmatched: 4. The CDR3 sequence: CASSPRTGGYQPQHF. The CDR3 DNA is TGTGCCAGCTCACCCCGGACAGGGGGATATCAGCCCCAGCATTTT.

The V and J genes are TRBV5-1 and TRBJ1-5; 7 bases agree with TRBD1. CDR3 length: 14 residues. V gave up 5 bases and J gave up 12 bases; unmatched junction bases: 14. Germline V gene data show CDR1 as SGHRS and CDR2 as YFSETQ. CDR3: CASSEGAGGPSQHF. The CDR3 DNA follows: TGCGCCAGCAGTGAAGGGGCAGGGGGGCCAAGCCAGCATTTT.

V gene TRBV2 combines with J gene TRBJ1-5; 7 bases are a match to TRBD1. J was trimmed by 1 base and V by 7 bases; bases with no gene match: 4. Germline CDR1 SNHLY, CDR2 FYNNEI. This CDR3 has 14 amino acids. CDR3 sequence reads: CASTNRGSNQPQHF. In DNA, the CDR3 is TGTGCCAGCACCAACAGGGGAAGCAATCAGCCCCAGCATTTT. The whole variable domain, filled in from reference TRBV2 and TRBJ1-5, reads EPEVTQTPSHQVTQMGQEVILRCVPISNHLYFYWYRQILGQKVEFLVSFYNNEISEKSEIFDDQFSVERPDGSNFTLKIRSTKLEDSAMYFCASTNRGSNQPQHFGDGTRLSIL.

The CDR3 reads CASSENQGAYEQYF. The CDR3 region has the DNA TGCGCCAGCAGTGAAAACCAGGGGGCTTACGAGCAGTACTTC. The V call is TRBV10-1, the J call TRBJ2-7, with TRBD1 identical over 8 bases. The CDR3 runs to 14 residues. J was trimmed by 4 bases and V by 3 bases; bases with no gene match: 5. The germline V gene encodes CDR1 WNHNN and CDR2 SYGVQD (reference sequence).

This clone was found a few times. V gene TRBV2 combines with J gene TRBJ2-3; weak D call: TRBD2 (6 bases). This CDR3 region has 14 residues. The ends were cut back, 3 bases at V and 4 bases at J, with 11 bases in the middle. Germline values: CDR1 SNHLY, CDR2 FYNNEI. CDR3 DNA: TGTGCCAGCAGTGAGGGAGGATACCCAGATACGCAGTATTTT. Amino acids: CASSEGGYPDTQYF. Looking up the rest from reference TRBV2 and TRBJ2-3 gives the full variable domain: EPEVTQTPSHQVTQMGQEVILRCVPISNHLYFYWYRQILGQKVEFLVSFYNNEISEKSEIFDDQFSVERPDGSNFTLKIRSTKLEDSAMYFCASSEGGYPDTQYFGPGTRLTVL.

This clone was observed a few times. This sequence joins TRBV29-1 and TRBJ2-4; 8 positions match TRBD1. Germline lookup yields CDR1 SQVTM and CDR2 ANQGSEA. CDR3 length: 17 amino acids. The trim removed 1 base at V and 4 bases at J, leaving 12 bases unmatched. The CDR3 nucleotides are TGCAGCGTTGAAGCGCCCCTTACCCGGACAGGGAAAAACATTCAGTACTTC. Translating it yields CSVEAPLTRTGKNIQYF.

This clone was picked up a small number of times. V gene TRBV15 combines with J gene TRBJ2-7; 10 positions agree with TRBD2. CDR3 length equals 16 residues. The ends lost 0 bases at V and 2 bases at J; junction bases unmatched: 4. CDR1 LNHNV and CDR2 YYDKDF come from the germline V gene (reference sequence). CDR3: CATSRDQLAGTYEQYF. DNA of the CDR3: TGTGCCACCAGCAGAGATCAACTAGCGGGGACCTACGAGCAGTACTTC.

V and J are TRBV7-9 and TRBJ2-2, with 8 bases lining up with TRBD1. The V and J ends lost 5 bases and 0 bases, in that order; junction bases with no gene match: 2. The germline V gene has CDR1 SEHNR and CDR2 FQNEAQ (reference sequence). The CDR3 length is 15 residues. The CDR3 is CASSRTGTNTGELFF. In DNA, the CDR3 is TGTGCCAGCAGCCGGACAGGGACGAACACCGGGGAGCTGTTTTTT.

The V call is TRBV7-9, the J call TRBJ2-7, with TRBD2 matching over 7 bases. The CDR3 covers 14 residues. CDR1 SEHNR and CDR2 FQNEAQ come from the germline V gene (reference sequence). The V gene end was trimmed by 6 bases and the J gene end by 3 bases; junction bases not matched to a gene: 8. CDR3 coding DNA: TGTGCCAGCAGGCCAGCTAGCGGACACTACGAGCAGTACTTC. Residues: CASRPASGHYEQYF.

This clone was seen only a few times. The chain employs TRBV29-1 and TRBJ2-5; D perhaps matches TRBD2 (6 bases). The DNA end is more similar to TRBJ2-7, so the J call may be wrong. The CDR3 is 13 amino acids. Per the germline V gene, CDR1 is SQVTM and CDR2 is ANQGSEA. The CDR3 sequence: CSVERRDRREQYF. CDR3 DNA: TGCAGCGTTGAGCGGCGGGATAGGCGCGAGCAGTACTTC.

This clone was picked up a small number of times. The chain recombines TRBV6-6 with TRBJ2-3; possibly TRBD1 for D (8 bases). V lost 5 bases and J lost 4, with 19 bases in between. This CDR3 is built from 16 residues. Germline loops: CDR1 MNHNY, CDR2 SVGAGI (reference sequence). CDR3 region: CASSQPLTGGADTQYF. CDR3 DNA sequence: TGTGCCAGCAGTCAGCCCCTCACAGGGGGGGCAGATACGCAGTATTTT.

This chain uses TRBV2 with TRBJ2-2, with 7 bases fitting TRBD2. This CDR3 contains 15 residues. V trimming: 4 bases; J trimming: 6 bases; junction bases outside the gene matches: 8. In germline, CDR1 is SNHLY, CDR2 FYNNEI. CDR3 amino acids: CASSVEGRVPGELFF. DNA for the CDR3: TGTGCCAGCAGTGTGGAGGGGAGGGTCCCCGGGGAGCTGTTTTTT. Combining the CDR3 with reference TRBV2 and TRBJ2-2 gives the whole variable domain EPEVTQTPSHQVTQMGQEVILRCVPISNHLYFYWYRQILGQKVEFLVSFYNNEISEKSEIFDDQFSVERPDGSNFTLKIRSTKLEDSAMYFCASSVEGRVPGELFFGEGSRLTVL.

This clone has just a few counts. The chain uses TRBV28 and TRBJ2-7; D may be TRBD1 (5 bases). Deletions cut 7 bases from V and 5 bases from J, with 18 bases between. From germline, CDR1 is MDHEN and CDR2 SYDVKM. This CDR3 contains 14 residues. CDR3 region: CASNLHQGNDEQYV. The CDR3 bases are TGTGCCAGCAATCTTCATCAGGGTAACGACGAGCAGTACGTC.

There are a few counts of this clone. The chain is built from TRBV23-1 and TRBJ1-2; 9 positions match TRBD1. TRBV23-1 is an ORF for which the function is uncertain. Trimming took 7 bases from V and 7 from J; bases not matched to a gene: 16. CDR3 length: 16 residues. The CDR3 DNA reads TGCGCCAGCAACTCTCCCGGGGACAGGGACCAGGGTGGCTACACCTTC. It is translated as CASNSPGDRDQGGYTF.

The sample holds a few counts of this clone. This sequence joins TRBV7-2 and TRBJ1-2, with D perhaps matching TRBD1 (6 bases). The CDR3 is 13 residues long. CDR1 and CDR2 from the germline V gene are SGHTA and FQGNSA. Trimming stripped 5 bases from V and 2 bases from J, with 9 bases between. This chain's CDR3 is CASSPTGNYGYTF. The CDR3 DNA is TGTGCCAGCAGCCCGACAGGAAACTATGGCTACACCTTC.

The sample holds a few counts of this clone. Other DNA sequences in the sample encode the same CDR3. This chain links TRBV5-1 with TRBJ1-1; D remains ambiguous. Germline V gives CDR1 SGHRS, CDR2 YFSETQ. V gave up 0 bases and J gave up 1 base, with 4 bases separating them. The CDR3 runs 13 residues. CDR3 sequence: CASSLAGNTEAFF. Written as DNA, the CDR3 is TGCGCCAGCAGCTTGGCAGGGAACACTGAAGCTTTCTTT.

This chain links TRBV28 with TRBJ2-1; D remains ambiguous. CDR3 length equals 14 residues. Per germline, CDR1 MDHEN and CDR2 SYDVKM. V was shortened by 1 base and J by 4 bases, with 8 bases between the two germline ends. CDR3 bases: TGTGCCAGCAGTTTATACGGAGCTTACAATGAGCAGTTCTTC. This sequence encodes CASSLYGAYNEQFF.